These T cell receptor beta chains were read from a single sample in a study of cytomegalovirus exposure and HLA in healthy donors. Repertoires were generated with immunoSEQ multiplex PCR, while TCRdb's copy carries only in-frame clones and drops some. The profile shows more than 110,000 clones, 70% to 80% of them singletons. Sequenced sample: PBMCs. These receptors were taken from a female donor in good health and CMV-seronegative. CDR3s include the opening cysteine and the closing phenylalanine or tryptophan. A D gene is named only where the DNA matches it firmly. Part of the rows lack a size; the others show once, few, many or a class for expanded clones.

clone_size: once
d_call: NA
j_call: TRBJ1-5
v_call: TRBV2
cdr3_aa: CASSLNRASNQPQHF
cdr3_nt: TGTGCCAGCAGCCTAAACAGGGCTAGCAATCAGCCCCAGCATTTT

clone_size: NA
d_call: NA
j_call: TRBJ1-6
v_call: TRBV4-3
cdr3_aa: CASKQVRGYNSPLHF
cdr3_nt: TGCGCCAGCAAGCAAGTTAGGGGTTATAATTCACCCCTCCACTTT

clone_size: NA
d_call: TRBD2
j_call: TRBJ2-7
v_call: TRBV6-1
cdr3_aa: CASSEGAGANEQYF
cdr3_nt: TGTGCCAGCAGTGAAGGAGCGGGGGCCAACGAGCAGTACTTC

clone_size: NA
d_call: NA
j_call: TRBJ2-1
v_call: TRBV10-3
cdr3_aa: CAISERGPSSYNEQFF
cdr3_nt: TGTGCCATCAGTGAGAGGGGCCCAAGCTCCTACAATGAGCAGTTCTTC

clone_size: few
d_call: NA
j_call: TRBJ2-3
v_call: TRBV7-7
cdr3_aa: CASSSSLTDTQYF
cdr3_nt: TGTGCTAGCAGCTCGTCTCTTACAGATACGCAGTATTTT

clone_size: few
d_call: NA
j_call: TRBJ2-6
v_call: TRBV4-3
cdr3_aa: CASSQVASRWANVLTF
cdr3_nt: TGCGCCAGCAGCCAAGTTGCGTCGAGGTGGGCCAACGTCCTGACTTTC

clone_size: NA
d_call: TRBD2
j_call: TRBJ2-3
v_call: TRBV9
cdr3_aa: CASSSPSGATTDTQYF
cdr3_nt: TGTGCCAGCAGCTCCCCCAGCGGGGCCACCACAGATACGCAGTATTTT

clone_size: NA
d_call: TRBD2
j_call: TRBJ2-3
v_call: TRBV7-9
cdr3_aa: CASSLSSGVTDTQYF
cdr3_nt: TGTGCCAGCAGCTTATCTAGCGGGGTCACAGATACGCAGTATTTT

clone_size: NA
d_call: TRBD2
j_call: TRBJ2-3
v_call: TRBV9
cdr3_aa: CASSVGGRAGDTQYF
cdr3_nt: TGTGCCAGCAGCGTAGGAGGGAGGGCCGGAGATACGCAGTATTTT

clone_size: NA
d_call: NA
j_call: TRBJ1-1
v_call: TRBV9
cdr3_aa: CASSVEEGRAFF
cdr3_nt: TGTGCCAGCAGCGTAGAGGAGGGTAGGGCTTTCTTT

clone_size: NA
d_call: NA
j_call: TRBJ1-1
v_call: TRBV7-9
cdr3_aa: CASTVILTGEAFF
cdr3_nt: TGTGCCAGCACCGTTATCCTAACGGGGGAAGCTTTCTTT

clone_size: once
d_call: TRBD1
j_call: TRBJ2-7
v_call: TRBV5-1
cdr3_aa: CASSLLQGATYEQYF
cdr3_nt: TGCGCCAGCAGCCTCTTACAGGGGGCGACGTACGAGCAGTACTTC

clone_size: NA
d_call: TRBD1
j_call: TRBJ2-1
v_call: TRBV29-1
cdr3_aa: CSAQTGGGYNEQFF
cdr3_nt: TGCAGCGCCCAGACAGGGGGCGGCTACAATGAGCAGTTCTTC

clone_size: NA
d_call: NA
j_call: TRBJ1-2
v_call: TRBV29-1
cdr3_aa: CSGGEGGDSGYTF
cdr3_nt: TGCAGCGGGGGGGAAGGGGGGGACTCTGGCTACACCTTC

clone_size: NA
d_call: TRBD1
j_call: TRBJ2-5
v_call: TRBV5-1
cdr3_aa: CASSRDRAQETQYF
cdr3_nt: TGCGCCAGCAGCAGGGACAGGGCCCAAGAGACCCAGTACTTC

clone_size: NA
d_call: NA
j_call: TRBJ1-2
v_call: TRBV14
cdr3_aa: CASSQTGQYGYTF
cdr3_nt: TGTGCCAGCAGCCAAACAGGGCAGTATGGCTACACCTTC

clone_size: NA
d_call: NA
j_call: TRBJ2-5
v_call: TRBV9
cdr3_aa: CARVREVETQYF
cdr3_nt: TGTGCCAGGGTCAGGGAGGTGGAGACCCAGTACTTC

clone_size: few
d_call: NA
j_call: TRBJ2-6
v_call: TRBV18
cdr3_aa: CASSPYSSGANVLTF
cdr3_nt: TGTGCCAGCTCACCCTACAGCTCTGGGGCCAACGTCCTGACTTTC

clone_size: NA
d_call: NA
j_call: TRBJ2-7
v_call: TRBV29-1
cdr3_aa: CSARDNTYEQYF
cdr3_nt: TGCAGCGCCCGGGACAACACCTACGAGCAGTACTTC

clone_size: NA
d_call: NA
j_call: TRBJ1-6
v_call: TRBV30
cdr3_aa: CAWSIAGRQNSPLHF
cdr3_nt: TGTGCCTGGAGTATCGCGGGACGGCAAAATTCACCCCTCCACTTT

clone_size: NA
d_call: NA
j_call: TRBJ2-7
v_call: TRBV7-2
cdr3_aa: CASSFSGAPYEQYF
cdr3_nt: TGTGCCAGCAGCTTCTCAGGGGCCCCCTACGAGCAGTACTTC

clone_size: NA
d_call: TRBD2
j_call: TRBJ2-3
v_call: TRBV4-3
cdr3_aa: CASSQDLAASGTDSTDTQYF
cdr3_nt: TGCGCCAGCAGCCAAGATCTAGCGGCTAGCGGGACCGATAGCACAGATACGCAGTATTTT

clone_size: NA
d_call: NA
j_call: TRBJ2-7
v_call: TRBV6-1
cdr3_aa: CASSDSWTTSYEQYF
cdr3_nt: TGTGCCAGCAGTGATTCCTGGACTACCTCCTACGAGCAGTACTTC

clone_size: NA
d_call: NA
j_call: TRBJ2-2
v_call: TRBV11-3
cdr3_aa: CASSLDGQTGELFF
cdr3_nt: TGTGCCAGCAGCTTAGATGGTCAGACCGGGGAGCTGTTTTTT

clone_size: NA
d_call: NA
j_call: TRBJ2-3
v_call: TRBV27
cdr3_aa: CASSDAGRDTQYF
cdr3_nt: TGTGCCAGCAGCGACGCGGGCCGAGATACGCAGTATTTT

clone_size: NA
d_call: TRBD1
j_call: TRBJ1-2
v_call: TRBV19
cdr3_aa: CASTKTYRGWNYGYTF
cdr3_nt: TGTGCCAGTACCAAGACCTACAGGGGCTGGAACTATGGCTACACCTTC

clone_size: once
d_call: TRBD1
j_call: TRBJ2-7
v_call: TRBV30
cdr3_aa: CAWRQGRTYEQYF
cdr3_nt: TGTGCCTGGCGACAGGGCCGAACCTACGAGCAGTACTTC

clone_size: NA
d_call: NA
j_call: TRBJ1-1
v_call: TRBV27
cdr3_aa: CASSSNSREAFF
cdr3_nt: TGTGCCAGCAGTTCTAACAGCCGAGAAGCTTTCTTT

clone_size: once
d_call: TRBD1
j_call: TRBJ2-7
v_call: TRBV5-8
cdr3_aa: CASSLNLLDRDHEQYF
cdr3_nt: TGTGCCAGCAGCTTGAATCTTTTAGACAGGGACCACGAGCAGTACTTC

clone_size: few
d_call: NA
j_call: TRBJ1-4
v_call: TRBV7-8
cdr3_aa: CASSNLWSFETNEKLFF
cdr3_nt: TGTGCCAGCAGCAACCTGTGGAGTTTCGAAACTAATGAAAAACTGTTTTTT

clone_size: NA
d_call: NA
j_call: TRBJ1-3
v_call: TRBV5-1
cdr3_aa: CASSLAGVEHGNTIYF
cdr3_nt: TGCGCCAGCAGCTTGGCCGGGGTCGAGCACGGGAACACCATATATTTT

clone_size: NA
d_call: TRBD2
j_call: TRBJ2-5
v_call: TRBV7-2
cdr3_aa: CASNSKRGEETQYF
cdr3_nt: TGTGCCAGCAACTCAAAGCGGGGTGAAGAGACCCAGTACTTC

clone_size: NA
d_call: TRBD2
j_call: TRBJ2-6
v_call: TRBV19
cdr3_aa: CASSPGGGANVLTF
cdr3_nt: TGTGCCAGTAGTCCGGGGGGTGGGGCCAACGTCCTGACTTTC

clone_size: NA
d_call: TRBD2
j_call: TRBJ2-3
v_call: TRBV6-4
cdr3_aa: CASSEDIAGGSDTQYF
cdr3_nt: TGTGCCAGCAGTGAAGATATAGCGGGAGGCTCAGATACGCAGTATTTT

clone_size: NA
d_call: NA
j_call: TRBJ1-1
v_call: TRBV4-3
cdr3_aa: CASSQDFGNTEAFF
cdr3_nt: TGCGCCAGCAGCCAAGATTTCGGGAACACTGAAGCTTTCTTT

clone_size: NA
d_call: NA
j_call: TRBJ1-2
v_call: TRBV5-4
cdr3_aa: CASSPLVGGYGYTF
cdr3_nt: TGTGCCAGCAGCCCACTAGTGGGGGGGTATGGCTACACCTTC

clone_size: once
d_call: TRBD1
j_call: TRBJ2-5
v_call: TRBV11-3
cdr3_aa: CASSTDRGETQYF
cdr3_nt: TGTGCCAGCAGTACAGACAGGGGAGAGACCCAGTACTTC

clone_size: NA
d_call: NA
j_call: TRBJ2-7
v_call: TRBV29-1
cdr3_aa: CSVGGLAGYEQYF
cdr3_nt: TGCAGCGTTGGGGGTCTTGCGGGGTACGAGCAGTACTTC

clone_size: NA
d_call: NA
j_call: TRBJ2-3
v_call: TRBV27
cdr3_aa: CASSLSRGTDTQYF
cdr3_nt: TGTGCCAGCAGTTTATCCCGGGGGACAGATACGCAGTATTTT

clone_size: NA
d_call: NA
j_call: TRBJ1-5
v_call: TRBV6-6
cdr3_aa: CASSYSTGEDQPQHF
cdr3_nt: TGTGCCAGCAGTTACTCGACCGGGGAGGATCAGCCCCAGCATTTT

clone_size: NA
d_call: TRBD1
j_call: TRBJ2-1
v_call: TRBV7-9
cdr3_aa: CASSLEGTGGNEQFF
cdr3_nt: TGTGCCAGCAGCTTAGAAGGGACAGGGGGTAATGAGCAGTTCTTC

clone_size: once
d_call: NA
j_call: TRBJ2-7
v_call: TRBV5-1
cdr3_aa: CASSRLEGGQGEQYF
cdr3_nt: TGCGCCAGCAGCAGACTCGAGGGGGGGCAAGGCGAGCAGTACTTC

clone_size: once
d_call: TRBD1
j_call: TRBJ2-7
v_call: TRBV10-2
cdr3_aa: CASSASGGEKQYF
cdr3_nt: TGCGCCAGCAGTGCCTCAGGGGGCGAGAAGCAGTACTTC

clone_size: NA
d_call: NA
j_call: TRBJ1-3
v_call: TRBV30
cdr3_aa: CAWQGGNTIYF
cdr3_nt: TGTGCCTGGCAGGGGGGAAACACCATATATTTT

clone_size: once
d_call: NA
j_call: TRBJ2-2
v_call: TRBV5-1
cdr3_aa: CASSFGRGTGELFF
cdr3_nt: TGCGCCAGCAGCTTCGGCAGGGGCACCGGGGAGCTGTTTTTT